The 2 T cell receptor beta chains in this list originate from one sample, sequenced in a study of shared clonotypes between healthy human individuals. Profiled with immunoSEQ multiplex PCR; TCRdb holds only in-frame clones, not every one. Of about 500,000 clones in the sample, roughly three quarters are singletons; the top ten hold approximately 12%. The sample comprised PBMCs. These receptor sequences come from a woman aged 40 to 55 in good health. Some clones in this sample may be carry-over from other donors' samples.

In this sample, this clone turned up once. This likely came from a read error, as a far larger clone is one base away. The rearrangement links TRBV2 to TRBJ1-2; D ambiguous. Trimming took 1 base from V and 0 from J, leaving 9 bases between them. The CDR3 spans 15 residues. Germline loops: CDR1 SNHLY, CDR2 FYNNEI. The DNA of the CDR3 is TGTGCCAGCAGTGAAGACTGGGGATCTAACTATGGCTACACCTTC. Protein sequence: CASSEDWGSNYGYTF.

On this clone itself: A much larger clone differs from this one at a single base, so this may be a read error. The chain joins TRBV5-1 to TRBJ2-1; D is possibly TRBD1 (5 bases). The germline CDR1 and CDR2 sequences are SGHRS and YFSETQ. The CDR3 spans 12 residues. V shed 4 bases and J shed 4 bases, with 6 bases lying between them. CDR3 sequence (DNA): TGCGCCAGCAGCCAGGGTTACAATGAGCAGTTCTTC. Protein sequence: CASSQGYNEQFF.